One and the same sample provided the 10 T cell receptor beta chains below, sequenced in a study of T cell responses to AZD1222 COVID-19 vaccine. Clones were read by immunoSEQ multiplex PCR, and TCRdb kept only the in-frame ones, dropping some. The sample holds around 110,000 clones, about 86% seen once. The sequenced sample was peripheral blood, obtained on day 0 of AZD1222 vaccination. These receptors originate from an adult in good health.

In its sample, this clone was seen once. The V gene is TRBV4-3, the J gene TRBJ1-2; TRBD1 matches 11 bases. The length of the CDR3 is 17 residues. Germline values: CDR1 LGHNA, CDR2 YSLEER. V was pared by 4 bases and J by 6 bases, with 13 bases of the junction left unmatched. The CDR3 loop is CASSRQIWDRGYNGYTF. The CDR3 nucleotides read TGCGCCAGCAGCCGGCAGATCTGGGACAGGGGGTACAATGGCTACACCTTC.

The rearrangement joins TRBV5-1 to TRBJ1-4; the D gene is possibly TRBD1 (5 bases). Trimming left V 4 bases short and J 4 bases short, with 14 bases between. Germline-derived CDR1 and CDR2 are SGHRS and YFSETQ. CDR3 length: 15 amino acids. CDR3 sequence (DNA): TGCGCCAGCAGCCCGGGACTCGGGTATAATGAAAAACTGTTTTTT. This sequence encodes CASSPGLGYNEKLFF.

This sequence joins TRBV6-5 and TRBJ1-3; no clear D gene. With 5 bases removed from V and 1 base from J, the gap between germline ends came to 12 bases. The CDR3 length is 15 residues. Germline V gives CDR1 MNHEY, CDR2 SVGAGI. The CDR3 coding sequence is TGTGCCAGCAGTCCGGACGGAGGTTCTGGAAACACCATATATTTT. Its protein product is CASSPDGGSGNTIYF.

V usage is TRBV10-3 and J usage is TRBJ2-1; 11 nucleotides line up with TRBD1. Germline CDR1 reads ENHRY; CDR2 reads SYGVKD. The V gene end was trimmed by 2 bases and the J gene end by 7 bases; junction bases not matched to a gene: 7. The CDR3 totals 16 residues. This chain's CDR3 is CAISETGTGGVNEQFF. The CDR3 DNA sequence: TGTGCCATCAGTGAGACCGGGACAGGGGGGGTGAATGAGCAGTTCTTC.

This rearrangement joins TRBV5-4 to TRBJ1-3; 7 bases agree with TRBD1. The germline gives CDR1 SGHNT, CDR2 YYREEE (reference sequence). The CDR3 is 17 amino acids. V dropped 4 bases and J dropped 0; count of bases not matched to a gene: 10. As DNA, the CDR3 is TGTGCCAGCAGCACGCACAGGGGTTTTAGCTCTGGAAACACCATATATTTT. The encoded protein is CASSTHRGFSSGNTIYF.

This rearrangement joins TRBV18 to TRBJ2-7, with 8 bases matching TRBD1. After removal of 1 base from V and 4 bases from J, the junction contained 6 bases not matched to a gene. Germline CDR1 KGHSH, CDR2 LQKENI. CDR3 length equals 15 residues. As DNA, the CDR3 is TGTGCCAGCTCACCACGGCAGGGGGCAACGTACGAGCAGTACTTC. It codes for CASSPRQGATYEQYF.

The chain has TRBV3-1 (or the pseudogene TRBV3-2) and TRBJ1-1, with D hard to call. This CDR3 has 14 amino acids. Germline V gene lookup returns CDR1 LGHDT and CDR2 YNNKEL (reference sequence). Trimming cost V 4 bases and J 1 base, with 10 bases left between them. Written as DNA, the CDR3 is TGTGCCAGCAGCCTCGGACGGAAGAACACTGAAGCTTTCTTT. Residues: CASSLGRKNTEAFF.

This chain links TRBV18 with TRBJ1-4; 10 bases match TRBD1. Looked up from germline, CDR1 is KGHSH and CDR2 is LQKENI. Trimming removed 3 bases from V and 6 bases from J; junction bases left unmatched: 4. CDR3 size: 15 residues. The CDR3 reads CASSPLGTGDEKLFF. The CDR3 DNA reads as TGTGCCAGCTCACCTCTTGGGACAGGGGATGAAAAACTGTTTTTT.

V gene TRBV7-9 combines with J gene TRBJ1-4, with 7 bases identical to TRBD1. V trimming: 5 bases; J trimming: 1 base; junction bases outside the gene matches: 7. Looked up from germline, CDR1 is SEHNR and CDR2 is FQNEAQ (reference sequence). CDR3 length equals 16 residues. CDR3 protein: CASSRGGTVTNEKLFF. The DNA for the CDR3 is TGTGCCAGCAGCCGAGGGGGGACAGTAACTAATGAAAAACTGTTTTTT.

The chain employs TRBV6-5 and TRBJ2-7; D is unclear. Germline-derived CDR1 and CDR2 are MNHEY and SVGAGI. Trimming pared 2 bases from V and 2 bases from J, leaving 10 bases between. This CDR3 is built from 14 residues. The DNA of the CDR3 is TGTGCCAGCAGTTACGAGGCAACAGCCTACGAGCAGTACTTC. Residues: CASSYEATAYEQYF.